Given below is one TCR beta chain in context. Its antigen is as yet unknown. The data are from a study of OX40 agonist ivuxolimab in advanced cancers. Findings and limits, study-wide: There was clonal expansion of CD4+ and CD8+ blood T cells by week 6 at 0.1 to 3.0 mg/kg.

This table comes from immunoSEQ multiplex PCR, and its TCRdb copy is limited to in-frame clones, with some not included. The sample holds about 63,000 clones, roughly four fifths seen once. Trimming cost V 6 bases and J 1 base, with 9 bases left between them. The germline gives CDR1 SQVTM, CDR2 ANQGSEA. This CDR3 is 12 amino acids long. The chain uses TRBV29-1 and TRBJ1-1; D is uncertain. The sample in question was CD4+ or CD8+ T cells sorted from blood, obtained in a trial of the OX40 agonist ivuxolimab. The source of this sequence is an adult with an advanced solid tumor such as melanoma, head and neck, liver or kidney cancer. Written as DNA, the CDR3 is TGCAGCGTGTTACGGGCGAACACTGAAGCTTTCTTT. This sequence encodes CSVLRANTEAFF.